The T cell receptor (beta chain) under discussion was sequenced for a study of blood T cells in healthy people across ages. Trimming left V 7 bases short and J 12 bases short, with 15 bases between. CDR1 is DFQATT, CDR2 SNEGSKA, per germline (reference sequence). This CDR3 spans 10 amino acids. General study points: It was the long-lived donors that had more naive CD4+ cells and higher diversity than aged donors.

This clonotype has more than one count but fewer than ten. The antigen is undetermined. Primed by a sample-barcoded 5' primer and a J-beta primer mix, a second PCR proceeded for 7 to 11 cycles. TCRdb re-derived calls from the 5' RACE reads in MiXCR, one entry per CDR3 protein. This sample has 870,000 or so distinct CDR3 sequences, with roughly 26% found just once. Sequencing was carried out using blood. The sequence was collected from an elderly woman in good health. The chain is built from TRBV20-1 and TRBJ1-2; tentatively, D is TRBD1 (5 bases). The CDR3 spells CSVLGRIDTF. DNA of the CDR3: TGCAGTGTCTTGGGGCGAATTGACACCTTC.